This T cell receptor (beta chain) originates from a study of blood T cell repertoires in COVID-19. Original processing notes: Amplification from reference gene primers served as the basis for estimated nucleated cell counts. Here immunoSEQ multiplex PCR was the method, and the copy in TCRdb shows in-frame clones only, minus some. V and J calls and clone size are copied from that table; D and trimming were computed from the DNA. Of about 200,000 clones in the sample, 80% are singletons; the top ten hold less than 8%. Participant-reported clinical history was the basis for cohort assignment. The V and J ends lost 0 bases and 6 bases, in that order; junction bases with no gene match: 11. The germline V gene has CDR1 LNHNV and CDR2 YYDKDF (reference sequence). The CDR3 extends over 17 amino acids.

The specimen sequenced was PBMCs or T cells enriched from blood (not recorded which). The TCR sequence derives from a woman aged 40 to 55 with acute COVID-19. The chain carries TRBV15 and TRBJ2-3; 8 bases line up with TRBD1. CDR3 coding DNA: TGTGCCACCAGCAGAGAAGATGGAGGACAGGGTCGCGATACGCAGTATTTT. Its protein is CATSREDGGQGRDTQYF.